This is a list of T cell receptor beta chains from one sample in a study of chemoradiotherapy in HPV16-positive cancers. Sequencing used immunoSEQ multiplex PCR; TCRdb keeps in-frame clones, though not all of them. The table lists more than 10,000 clones, 77% of them singletons. Sample collection was performed from a patient who underwent chemoradiotherapy. The receptors here all came from a human donor with HPV-associated anogenital cancer. CDR3s include the opening cysteine and the closing phenylalanine or tryptophan. Fields, in order: D gene, clone size, J gene, V gene, CDR3 protein, CDR3 DNA. The D gene is left open where the match is weak. Clone size is not always given. Where it is, it says once, few, many or a class for expanded clones.

D: TRBD2; size: NA; J: TRBJ2-7; V: TRBV7-9; CDR3: CASSPPSGGYEQYF; DNA: TGTGCCAGCAGCCCACCTAGCGGGGGCTACGAGCAGTACTTC
D: NA; size: NA; J: TRBJ1-1; V: TRBV11-3; CDR3: CASTPTGNTEAFF; DNA: TGTGCCAGCACCCCGACGGGGAACACTGAAGCTTTCTTT
D: NA; size: NA; J: TRBJ1-3; V: TRBV7-2; CDR3: CASSVTPGRAGNTIYF; DNA: TGTGCCAGCAGCGTGACGCCGGGTCGCGCTGGAAACACCATATATTTT
D: TRBD1; size: NA; J: TRBJ1-2; V: TRBV7-2; CDR3: CASSPGQGAVNYGYTF; DNA: TGTGCCAGCAGCCCGGGACAGGGGGCGGTTAACTATGGCTACACCTTC
D: NA; size: NA; J: TRBJ1-1; V: TRBV9; CDR3: CASSGAPGGYTEAFF; DNA: TGTGCCAGCAGCGGGGCCCCAGGAGGGTACACTGAAGCTTTCTTT
D: NA; size: NA; J: TRBJ1-1; V: TRBV7-2; CDR3: CASSRNRDTEAFF; DNA: TGTGCCAGCAGTCGAAACAGGGACACTGAAGCTTTCTTT
D: NA; size: NA; J: TRBJ1-2; V: TRBV9; CDR3: CASSREPYGYTF; DNA: TGTGCCAGCAGCCGGGAGCCCTATGGCTACACCTTC
D: NA; size: once; J: TRBJ2-5; V: TRBV29-1; CDR3: CSVGEQETQYF; DNA: TGCAGCGTTGGTGAGCAAGAGACCCAGTACTTC
D: TRBD1; size: NA; J: TRBJ1-4; V: TRBV19; CDR3: CASRRSRGQGEKLFF; DNA: TGTGCCAGTAGGAGAAGCAGGGGGCAAGGTGAAAAACTGTTTTTT
D: NA; size: few; J: TRBJ1-6; V: TRBV6-1; CDR3: CASSEARWQGIVSPLHF; DNA: TGTGCCAGCAGTGAAGCCAGATGGCAGGGAATCGTTTCACCCCTCCACTTT
D: NA; size: NA; J: TRBJ1-1; V: TRBV5-1; CDR3: CASSREVGTEAFF; DNA: TGCGCCAGCAGCCGGGAAGTTGGCACTGAAGCTTTCTTT
D: TRBD1; size: NA; J: TRBJ1-6; V: TRBV5-1; CDR3: CASREGTGFSPLHF; DNA: TGCGCCAGCAGGGAAGGGACAGGTTTCTCACCCCTCCACTTT
D: NA; size: NA; J: TRBJ2-7; V: TRBV6-5; CDR3: CASKYSHEQYF; DNA: TGTGCCAGCAAATATTCGCACGAGCAGTACTTC
D: TRBD1; size: NA; J: TRBJ1-6; V: TRBV5-4; CDR3: CASSLARGGDLYSPLHF; DNA: TGTGCCAGCAGCTTGGCCAGGGGGGGGGACCTTTATTCACCCCTCCACTTT
D: NA; size: NA; J: TRBJ2-7; V: TRBV5-8; CDR3: CASSLNLYEQYF; DNA: TGTGCCAGCAGCTTGAACCTCTACGAGCAGTACTTC
D: NA; size: NA; J: TRBJ1-1; V: TRBV27; CDR3: CASSFAVYTEAFF; DNA: TGTGCCAGCAGTTTCGCAGTTTACACTGAAGCTTTCTTT